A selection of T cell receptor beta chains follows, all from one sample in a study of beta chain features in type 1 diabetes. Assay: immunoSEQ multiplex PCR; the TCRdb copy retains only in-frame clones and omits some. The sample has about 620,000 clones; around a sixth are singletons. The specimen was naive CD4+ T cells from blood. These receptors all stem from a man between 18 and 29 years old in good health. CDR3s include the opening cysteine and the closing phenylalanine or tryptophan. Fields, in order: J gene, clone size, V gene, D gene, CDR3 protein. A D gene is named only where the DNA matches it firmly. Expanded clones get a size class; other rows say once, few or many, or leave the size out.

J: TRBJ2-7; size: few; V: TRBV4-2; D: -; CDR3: CASSQGQAYEQYF
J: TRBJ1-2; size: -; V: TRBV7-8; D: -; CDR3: CASSLRIPGGRGYTF
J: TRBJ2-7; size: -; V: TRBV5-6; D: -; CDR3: CASSLGLSTYEQYF
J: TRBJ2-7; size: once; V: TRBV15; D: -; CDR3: CATSRLLEGDEQYF
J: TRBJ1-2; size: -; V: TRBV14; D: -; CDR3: CASSQDRWAGYGYTF
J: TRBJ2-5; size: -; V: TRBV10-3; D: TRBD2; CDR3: CAISSGTSGPGGTQYF
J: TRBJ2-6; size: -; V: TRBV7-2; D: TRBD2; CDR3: CASSLTGTSSGANVLTF
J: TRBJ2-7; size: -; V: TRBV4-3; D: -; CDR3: CASSQDDTGSYEQYF
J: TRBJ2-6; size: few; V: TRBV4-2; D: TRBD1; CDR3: CASSQPTGMSSGANVLTF
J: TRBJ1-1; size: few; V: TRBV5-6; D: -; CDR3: CASSLEGGRRNTEAFF
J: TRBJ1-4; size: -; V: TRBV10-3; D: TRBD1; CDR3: CAISESTGKTNEKLFF
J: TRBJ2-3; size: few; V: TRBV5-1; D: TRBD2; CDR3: CASSLTSGATDTQYF
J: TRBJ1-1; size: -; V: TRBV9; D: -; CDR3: CASSTGDREAFF
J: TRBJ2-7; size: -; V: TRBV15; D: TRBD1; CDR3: CATRSRTGGSYEQYF
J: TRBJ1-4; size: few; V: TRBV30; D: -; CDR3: CAWSGRPPRTVLLF
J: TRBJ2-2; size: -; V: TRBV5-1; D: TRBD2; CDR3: CASSPFLAGAGELFF
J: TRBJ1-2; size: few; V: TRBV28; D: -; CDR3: CASSYRDRYGYTF
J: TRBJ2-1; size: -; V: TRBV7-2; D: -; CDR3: CASRGGSHNEQFF
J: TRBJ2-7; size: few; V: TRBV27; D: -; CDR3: CASSYLTGYEQYF
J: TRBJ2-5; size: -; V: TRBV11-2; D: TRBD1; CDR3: CASSMTGNQETQYF
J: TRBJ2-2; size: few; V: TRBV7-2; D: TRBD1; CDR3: CASNRQGAGELFF
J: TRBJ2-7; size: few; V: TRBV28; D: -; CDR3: CATCSAYEQYF
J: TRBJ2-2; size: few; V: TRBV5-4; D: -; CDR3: CASSLSQGELFF
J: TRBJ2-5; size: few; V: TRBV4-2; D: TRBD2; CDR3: CASSQGLAGAGETQYF
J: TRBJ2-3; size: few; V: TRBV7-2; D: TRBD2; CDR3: CASSLGTSGGGTQYF
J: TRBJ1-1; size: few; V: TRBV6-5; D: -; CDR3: CASSYQSLNTEAFF
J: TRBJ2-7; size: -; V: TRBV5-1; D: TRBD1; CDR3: CASSLERDRPYEQYF
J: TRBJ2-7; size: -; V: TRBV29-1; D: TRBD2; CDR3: CSVGPPLREGHEQYF
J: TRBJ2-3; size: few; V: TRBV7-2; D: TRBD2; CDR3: CASSSPVLAGLDTQYF
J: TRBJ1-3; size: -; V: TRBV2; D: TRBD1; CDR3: CASSSDRGGNTIYF
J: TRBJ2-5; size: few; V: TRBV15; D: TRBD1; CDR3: CATSIGTGGGETQYF
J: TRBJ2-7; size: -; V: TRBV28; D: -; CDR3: CASTKGVGTYEQYF
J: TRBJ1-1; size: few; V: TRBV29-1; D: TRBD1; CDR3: CSVGQGMAEAFF
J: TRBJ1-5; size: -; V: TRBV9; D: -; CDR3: CASSVHSNQPQHF
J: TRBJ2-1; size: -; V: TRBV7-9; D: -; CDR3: CASSFGSGHNEQFF
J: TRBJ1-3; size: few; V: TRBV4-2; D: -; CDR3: CASSQGPNSGNTIYF
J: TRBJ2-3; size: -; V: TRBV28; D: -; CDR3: CAIERSSTDTQYF
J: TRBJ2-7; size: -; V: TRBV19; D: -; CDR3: CASSIGGRDYEQYF
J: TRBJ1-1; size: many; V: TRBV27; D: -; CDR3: CASSLQGGTEAFF
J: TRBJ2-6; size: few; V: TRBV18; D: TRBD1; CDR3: CASSRTGVGANVLTF
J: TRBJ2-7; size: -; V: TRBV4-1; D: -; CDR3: CASSPAAEVSYEQYF
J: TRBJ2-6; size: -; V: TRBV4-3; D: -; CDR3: CASSQEWQGIGGANVLTF
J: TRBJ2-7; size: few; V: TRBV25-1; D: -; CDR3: CASADSYEQYF
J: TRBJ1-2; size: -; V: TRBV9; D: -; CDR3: CASSVAENYGYTF
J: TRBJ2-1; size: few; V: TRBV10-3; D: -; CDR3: CAIRGSAYNEQFF
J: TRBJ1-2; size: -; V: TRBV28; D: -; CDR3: CASTLRVRGYTF